The sequence of this T cell receptor (beta chain) was determined in a study of blood T cells in healthy people across ages. The CDR3 sequence is 16 residues long. CDR1 is SGHRS, CDR2 YFSETQ, per germline. V was pared by 5 bases and J by 10 bases, with 22 bases between. This clonotype has a count of ten or more. Its antigen is currently unknown. Study-wide results and caveats: With naive T cell percentage, TCR beta diversity showed a strong correlation. Conclusively comparing naive with antigen-experienced cells was impossible with unsorted PBMCs. Long-lived donors exceeded aged donors in naive CD4+ cells and diversity.

Alongside a J-beta primer mix, a sample-barcoded 5' primer served in a second PCR lasting about 7 to 11 cycles. MiXCR, run by TCRdb on the 5' RACE reads, gives a single entry per CDR3 protein. The sample lists over 1,500,000 distinct CDR3 sequences, approximately 39% occurring once. This sequence joins TRBV5-1 and TRBJ1-6; D perhaps matches TRBD1 (5 bases). The sequencing input was blood. The TCR comes from a human donor in good health. CDR3 coding DNA: TGCGCCAGCAGTCCGAGGGGCAGGGCAGCCAGCTCACCCCTCCACTTT. This sequence encodes CASSPRGRAASSPLHF.